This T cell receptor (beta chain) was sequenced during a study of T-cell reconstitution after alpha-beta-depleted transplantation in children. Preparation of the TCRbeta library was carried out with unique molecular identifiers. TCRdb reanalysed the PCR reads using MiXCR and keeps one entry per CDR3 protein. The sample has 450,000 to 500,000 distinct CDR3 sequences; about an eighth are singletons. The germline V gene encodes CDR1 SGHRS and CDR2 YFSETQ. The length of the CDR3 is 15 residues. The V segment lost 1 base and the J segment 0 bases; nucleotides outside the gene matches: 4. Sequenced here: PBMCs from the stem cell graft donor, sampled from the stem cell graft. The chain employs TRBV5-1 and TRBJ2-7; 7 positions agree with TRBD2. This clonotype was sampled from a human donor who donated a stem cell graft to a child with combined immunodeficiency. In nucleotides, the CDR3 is TGCGCCAGCAGCTTGTACGGCGGGAGCTCCTACGAGCAGTACTTC. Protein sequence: CASSLYGGSSYEQYF.